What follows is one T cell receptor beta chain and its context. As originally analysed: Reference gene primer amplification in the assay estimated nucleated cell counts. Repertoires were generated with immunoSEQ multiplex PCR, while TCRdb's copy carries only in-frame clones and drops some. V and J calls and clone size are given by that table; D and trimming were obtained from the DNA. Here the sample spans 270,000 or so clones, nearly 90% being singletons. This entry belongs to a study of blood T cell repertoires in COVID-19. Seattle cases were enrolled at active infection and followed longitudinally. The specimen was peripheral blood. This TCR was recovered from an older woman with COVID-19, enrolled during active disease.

DNA of the CDR3: TGTGCCAGCAGCTTGAGGGTCGGTACGCAGTATTTT. This translates into CASSLRVGTQYF. V gene TRBV7-2 combines with J gene TRBJ2-3; a possible D gene is TRBD2 (5 bases). Germline CDR1 SGHTA, CDR2 FQGNSA. V was trimmed by 3 bases and J by 8 bases, leaving 9 bases between them. The CDR3 spans 12 residues.